This record concerns one T cell receptor (beta chain) sequence. Its target is not known. These data are taken from a study of blood T cells in healthy people across ages. As for the study in general: Template switching picked up about one barcoded beta molecule for each two T cells. Notes on the study in general: One million T cells yielded diversity estimates that were considered underestimates.

A sample-barcoded 5' primer and a J-beta primer mix were used in a second PCR of roughly 6 to 11 cycles. In TCRdb, the 5' RACE reads were re-called with MiXCR into one record per CDR3 protein. The sample comprises roughly 680,000 distinct CDR3 sequences, about 51% of which are singletons, and less than 15% rests with the top ten. The CDR3 extends over 13 amino acids. V dropped 1 base and J dropped 1 base, with 5 bases sitting between them. CDR1 and CDR2 from the germline V gene are SGHRS and YFSETQ. V usage is TRBV5-1 and J usage is TRBJ1-1; no reliable D call. This sequence was found in a woman older than 75 in good health. The sequenced sample was blood. CDR3 sequence reads: CASSLNENTEAFF. CDR3 in DNA: TGCGCCAGCAGCTTGAACGAGAACACTGAAGCTTTCTTT.